This T cell receptor (beta chain) was observed in a study of regulatory T cells in long-lasting Graves disease. Germline lookup yields CDR1 LNHNV and CDR2 YYDKDF (reference sequence). After removal of 2 bases from V and 2 bases from J, the junction contained 3 bases not matched to a gene. The CDR3 is 16 amino acids. The time point here: newly diagnosed GD, antithyroid drugs for less than 3 months. RNA isolated from PBMCs was used to make the TCR library. This clonotype was counted a few times. Relying on iRepertoire HTBI primers and Arm-PCR of CDR3 regions, the team built TCR beta libraries. MiXCR, run by TCRdb on the multiplex PCR reads, gives a single entry per CDR3 protein. The profile shows 350,000 to 550,000 distinct CDR3 sequences, 15% of them singletons. A further study also used this sample, focusing on T cells in Graves' hyperthyroidism and ophthalmopathy.

The sample here was peripheral blood mononuclear cells (PBMCs), taken at new diagnosis, from a patient treated with antithyroid drugs. The rearrangement uses TRBV15 and TRBJ1-5; 10 bases are shared with TRBD1. This receptor was taken from a woman aged 25 to 39 with Graves disease. CDR3 loop: CATSRPGTGGNQPQHF. The CDR3 DNA follows: TGTGCCACCAGCAGACCCGGGACAGGGGGCAATCAGCCCCAGCATTTT.